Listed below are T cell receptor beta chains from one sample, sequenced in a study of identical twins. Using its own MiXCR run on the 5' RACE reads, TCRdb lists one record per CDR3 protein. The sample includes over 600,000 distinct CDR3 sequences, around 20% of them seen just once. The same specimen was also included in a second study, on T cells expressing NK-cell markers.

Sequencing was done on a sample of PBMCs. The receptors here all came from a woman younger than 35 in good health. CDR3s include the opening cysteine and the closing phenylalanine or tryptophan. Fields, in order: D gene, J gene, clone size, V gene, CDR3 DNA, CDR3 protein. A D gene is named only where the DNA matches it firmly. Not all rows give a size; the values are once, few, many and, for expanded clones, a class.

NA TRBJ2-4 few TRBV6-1 TGTGCCAGCAGCCCACACCGGATCCTTCAATTTGCGGCCAAAAACATTCAGTACTTC CASSPHRILQFAAKNIQYF
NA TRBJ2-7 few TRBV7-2 TGTGCCAGCAGCTTAGATTTCGGCTCCTACGAGCAGTACTTC CASSLDFGSYEQYF
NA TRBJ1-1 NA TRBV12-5 TGTGCTAGTGGTTTGGAGGGGGGCACTGAAGCTTTCTTT CASGLEGGTEAFF
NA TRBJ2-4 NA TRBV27 TGTGCCAGCACCCCCCGAGTGGACCCACCATCTAAAAACATTCAGTACTTC CASTPRVDPPSKNIQYF
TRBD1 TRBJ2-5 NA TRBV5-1 TGCGCCAGCAGCACGGGACAGGGGGCCGAGACCCAGTACTTC CASSTGQGAETQYF
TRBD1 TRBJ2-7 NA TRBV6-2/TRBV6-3 TGTGCCAGCACTCACGGACAGGGCCCTCCCTACGAGCAGTACTTC CASTHGQGPPYEQYF
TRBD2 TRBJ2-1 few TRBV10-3 TGTGCCATCAGTGAGGGACTAGGTTCCAATGAGCAGTTCTTC CAISEGLGSNEQFF
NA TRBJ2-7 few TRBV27 TGTGCCAGCAGTATTTCAGAGGGGAACGAGCAGTACTTC CASSISEGNEQYF
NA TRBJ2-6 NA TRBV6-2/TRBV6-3 TGTGCCAGCACTGGACTGACTACTAGAAGTGCTGGGGCCAACGTCCTGACTTTC CASTGLTTRSAGANVLTF
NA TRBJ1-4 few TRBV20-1 TGCAGTGCTAGAGAGAGGAGGGAAAAACTGTTTTTT CSARERREKLFF
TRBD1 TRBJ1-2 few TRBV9 TGTGCCAGCAGCGTTACAGGGGGTTCGTATGGCTACACCTTC CASSVTGGSYGYTF
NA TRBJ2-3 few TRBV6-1 TGTGCCAGCAGCCCATACTCAACGCGCTGGCCACCAAGCACAGATACGCAGTATTTT CASSPYSTRWPPSTDTQYF
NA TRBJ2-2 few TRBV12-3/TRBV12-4 TGTGCCAGCAGAGAGAGGGAGGCCACCGGGGAGCTGTTTTTT CASREREATGELFF
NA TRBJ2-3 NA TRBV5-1 TGCGCCAGCAGCTTGGGGGGGGCCATAAGCACAGATACGCAGTATTTT CASSLGGAISTDTQYF
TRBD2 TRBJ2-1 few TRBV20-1 TGCAGTGCTCCACAATGGGGGGGAGTGAGGAATGAGCAGTTCTTC CSAPQWGGVRNEQFF
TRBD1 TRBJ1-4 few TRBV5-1 TGCGCCAGCAGCTTGGAAGGGACAGTTACTAATGAAAAACTGTTTTTT CASSLEGTVTNEKLFF
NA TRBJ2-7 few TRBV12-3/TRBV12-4 TGTGCCAGCAGAGCCGCGGCCGGCGAGCAGTACTTC CASRAAAGEQYF
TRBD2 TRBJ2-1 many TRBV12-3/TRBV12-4 TGTGCCAGCTCTCTAGCGGCCATCAACAATGAGCAGTTCTTC CASSLAAINNEQFF
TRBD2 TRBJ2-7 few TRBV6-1 TGTGCCAGCAGCCTATGGTCTAGCGGGACGGAGCAGTACTTC CASSLWSSGTEQYF
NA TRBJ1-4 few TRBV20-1 TGCAGTGCCCTGGACCCGAATGAAAAACTGTTTTTT CSALDPNEKLFF
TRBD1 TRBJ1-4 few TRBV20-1 TGCAGGGTGGACAGGGGGGGTGAAAAACTGTTTTTT CRVDRGGEKLFF
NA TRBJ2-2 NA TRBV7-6 TGTGCCAGCAGCTATGGGACTGTGAACACCGGGGAGCTGTTTTTT CASSYGTVNTGELFF
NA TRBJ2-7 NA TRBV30 TGTGCCTGGAGTGTAGGCCGGGGGCAGTCCTACGAGCAGTACTTC CAWSVGRGQSYEQYF
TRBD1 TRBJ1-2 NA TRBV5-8 TGTGCCAGCAGCCGCGGGACAGGGAGACCGCCTAACTATGGCTACACCTTC CASSRGTGRPPNYGYTF
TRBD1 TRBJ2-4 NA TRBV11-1 TGTGCCAGCAGCTTAGGGACAGGAGGAGCCAAAAACATTCAGTACTTC CASSLGTGGAKNIQYF
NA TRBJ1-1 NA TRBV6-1 TGTGCCAGCAGTGAACCCACCAGGGAGGCTTTCTTT CASSEPTREAFF
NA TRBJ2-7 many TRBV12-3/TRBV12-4 TGTGCCAGTCGCGGTGGGTCCGATGGATCCTACGAGCAGTACTTC CASRGGSDGSYEQYF
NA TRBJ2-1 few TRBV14 TGTGCCAGCAGCCACGGACAGTTCTACAATGAGCAGTTCTTC CASSHGQFYNEQFF
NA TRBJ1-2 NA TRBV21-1 TGTGCCAGATGCTGGACCGATCACTCCTATGGCTACACCTTC CARCWTDHSYGYTF
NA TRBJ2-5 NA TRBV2 TGTGCCAGCAGGGACGGGGGCAAAGAGACCCAGTACTTC CASRDGGKETQYF
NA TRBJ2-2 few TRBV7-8 TGTGCCAGCAGGCCGTTAGCGAACACCGGGGAGCTGTTTTTT CASRPLANTGELFF
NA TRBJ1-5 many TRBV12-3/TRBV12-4 TGTGCCAGCAGCACAGGTAATCAGCCCCAGCATTTT CASSTGNQPQHF
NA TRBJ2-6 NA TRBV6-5 TGTGCCAGCAGTTGGGACACCTACTACCTCTCTGGGGCCAACGTCCTGACTTTC CASSWDTYYLSGANVLTF
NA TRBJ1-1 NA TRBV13 TGTGCCAGCAGCCGAACCGGGGGACTGAACACTGAAGCTTTCTTT CASSRTGGLNTEAFF
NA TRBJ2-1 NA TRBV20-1 TGCAGTGCTCCACGGAGCTCCTACAATGAGCAGTTCTTC CSAPRSSYNEQFF
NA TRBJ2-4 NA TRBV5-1 TGCGCCAGCAGCTTGGCCGTTCAGGGAGGTGCCAAAAACATTCAGTACTTC CASSLAVQGGAKNIQYF
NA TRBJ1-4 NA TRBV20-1 TGCAGTGCTAGAGACAGGACTAATGAAAAACTGTTTTTT CSARDRTNEKLFF
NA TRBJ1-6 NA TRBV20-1 TGCAGTGCGCGGGACGGATCACCCCTCCACTTT CSARDGSPLHF
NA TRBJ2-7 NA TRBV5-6 TGTGCCAGCAGCTTCCCGACACAGAACTACGAGCAGTACTTC CASSFPTQNYEQYF
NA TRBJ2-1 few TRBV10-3 TGTGCCATCAGGCTGGACGGATACAATGAGCAGTTCTTC CAIRLDGYNEQFF
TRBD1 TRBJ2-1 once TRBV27 TGTGCCAGCAGTTTGCCCGGGACAGTAAATGAGCAGTTCTTC CASSLPGTVNEQFF
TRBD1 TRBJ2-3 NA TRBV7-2 TGTGCCAGCAGCCGGGGACAGGGGGCAGATACGCAGTATTTT CASSRGQGADTQYF
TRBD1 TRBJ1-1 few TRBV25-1 TGTGCCAGCAGTGACCCGGGACAGTCGAACACTGAAGCTTTCTTT CASSDPGQSNTEAFF
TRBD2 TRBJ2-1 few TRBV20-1 TGCAGTGCCGTAACTCTACTCCGCCTTACGGGGGGTGAGCAGTTCTTC CSAVTLLRLTGGEQFF
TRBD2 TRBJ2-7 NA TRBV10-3 TGTGCCATCAGTGGGACTAGCGGGAGTGTCTACGAGCAGTACTTC CAISGTSGSVYEQYF
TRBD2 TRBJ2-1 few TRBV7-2 TGTGCCAGCAGCGTCGGACTAGCGGGGCCCAATGAGCAGTTCTTC CASSVGLAGPNEQFF
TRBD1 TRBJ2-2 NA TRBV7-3 TGTGCCAGCAGCTTAATGTCAGGGGGCGATCGCAGCGGGGAGCTGTTTTTT CASSLMSGGDRSGELFF
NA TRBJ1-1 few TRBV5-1 TGCGCCAGCAGTAGGGACGGCTTCACTGAAGCTTTCTTT CASSRDGFTEAFF
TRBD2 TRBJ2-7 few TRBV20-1 TGCAGTGCAAACGGACTAGCGGGAGGAAACGAGCAGTACTTC CSANGLAGGNEQYF
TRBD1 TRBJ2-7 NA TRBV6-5 TGTGCCAGCAGTACCTCGGACAGGGAAAGCGCCTACGAGCAGTACTTC CASSTSDRESAYEQYF
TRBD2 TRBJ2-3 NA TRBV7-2 TGTGCCAGCAGCCCGGGACTACCCTTTTCTAGCACAGATACGCAGTATTTT CASSPGLPFSSTDTQYF
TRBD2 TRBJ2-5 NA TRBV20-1 TGCAGTGCTCCACTAGCGGGAGAAGAGACCCAGTACTTC CSAPLAGEETQYF
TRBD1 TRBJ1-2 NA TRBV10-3 TGTGCCATCAGTGAGGGCGAAGGGGGCTTCTATGGCTACACCTTC CAISEGEGGFYGYTF